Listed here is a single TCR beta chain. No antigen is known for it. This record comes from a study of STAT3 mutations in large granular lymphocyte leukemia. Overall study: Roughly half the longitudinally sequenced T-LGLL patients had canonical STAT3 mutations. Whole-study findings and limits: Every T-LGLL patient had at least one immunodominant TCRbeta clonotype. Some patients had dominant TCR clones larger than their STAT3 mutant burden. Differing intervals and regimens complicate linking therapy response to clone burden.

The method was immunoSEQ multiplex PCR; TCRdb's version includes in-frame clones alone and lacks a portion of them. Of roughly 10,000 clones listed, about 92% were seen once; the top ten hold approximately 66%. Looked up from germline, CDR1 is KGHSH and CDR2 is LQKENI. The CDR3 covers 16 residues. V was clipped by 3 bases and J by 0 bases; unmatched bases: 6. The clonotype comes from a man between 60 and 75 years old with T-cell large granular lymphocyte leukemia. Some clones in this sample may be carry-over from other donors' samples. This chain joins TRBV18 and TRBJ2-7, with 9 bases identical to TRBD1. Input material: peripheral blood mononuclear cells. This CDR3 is CASSPLPGQGSYEQYF. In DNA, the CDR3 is TGTGCCAGCTCACCTTTACCGGGACAGGGCTCCTACGAGCAGTACTTC. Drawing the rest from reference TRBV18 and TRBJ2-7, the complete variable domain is NAGVMQNPRHLVRRRGQEARLRCSPMKGHSHVYWYRQLPEEGLKFMVYLQKENIIDESGMPKERFSAEFPKEGPSILRIQQVVRGDSAAYFCASSPLPGQGSYEQYFGPGTRLTVT.